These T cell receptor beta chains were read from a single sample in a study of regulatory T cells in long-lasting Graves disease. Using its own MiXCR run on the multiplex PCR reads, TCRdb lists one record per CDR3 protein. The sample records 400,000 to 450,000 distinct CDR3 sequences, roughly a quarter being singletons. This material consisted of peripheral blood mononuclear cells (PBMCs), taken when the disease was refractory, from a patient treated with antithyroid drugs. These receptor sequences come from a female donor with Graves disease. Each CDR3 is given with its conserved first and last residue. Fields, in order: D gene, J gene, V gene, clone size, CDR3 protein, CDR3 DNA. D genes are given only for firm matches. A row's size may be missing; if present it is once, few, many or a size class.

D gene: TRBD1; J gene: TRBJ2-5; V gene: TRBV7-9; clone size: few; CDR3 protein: CASSRLRGRGDRETQYF; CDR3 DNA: TGTGCCAGCAGCCGACTCAGGGGGCGCGGTGACCGAGAGACCCAGTACTTC
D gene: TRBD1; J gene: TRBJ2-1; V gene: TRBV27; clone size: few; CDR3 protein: CASTDLGGEMGEQFF; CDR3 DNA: TGTGCCAGCACCGATTTAGGGGGCGAGATGGGTGAGCAGTTCTTC
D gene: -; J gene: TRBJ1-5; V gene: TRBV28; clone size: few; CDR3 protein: CASSSGTGTSNQPQHF; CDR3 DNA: TGTGCCAGCAGCTCGGGTACAGGGACATCCAATCAGCCCCAGCATTTT
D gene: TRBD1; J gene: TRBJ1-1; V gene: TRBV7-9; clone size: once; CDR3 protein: CASSLGTGINTEAFF; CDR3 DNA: TGTGCCAGCAGCTTAGGGACAGGGATAAACACTGAAGCTTTCTTT
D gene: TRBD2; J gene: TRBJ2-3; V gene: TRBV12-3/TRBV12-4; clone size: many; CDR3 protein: CASSRAGTSGTDTQYF; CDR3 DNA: TGTGCCAGCAGCCGAGCGGGGACTAGCGGCACAGATACGCAGTATTTT
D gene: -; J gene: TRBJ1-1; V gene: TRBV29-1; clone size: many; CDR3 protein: CSVAEGHLNTEAFF; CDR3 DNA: TGCAGCGTTGCCGAGGGACACTTGAACACTGAAGCTTTCTTT
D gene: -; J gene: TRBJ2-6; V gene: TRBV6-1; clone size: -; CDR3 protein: CATKKDSGANVLTF; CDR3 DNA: TGTGCCACTAAAAAAGACTCTGGGGCCAACGTCCTGACTTTC
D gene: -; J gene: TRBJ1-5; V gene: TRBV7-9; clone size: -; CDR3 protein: CASSAVEYQPQHF; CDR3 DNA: TGTGCCAGCAGCGCTGTTGAATATCAGCCCCAGCATTTT
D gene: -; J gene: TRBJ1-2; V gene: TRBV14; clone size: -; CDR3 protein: CASSEGTPYGYTF; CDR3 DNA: TGTGCCAGCAGCGAGGGGACTCCCTATGGCTACACCTTC
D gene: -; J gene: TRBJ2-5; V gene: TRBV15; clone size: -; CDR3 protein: CATSRGPSETQYF; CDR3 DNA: TGTGCCACCAGCAGAGGTCCCTCAGAGACCCAGTACTTC
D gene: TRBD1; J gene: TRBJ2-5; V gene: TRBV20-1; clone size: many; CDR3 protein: CSARGDRAGETQYF; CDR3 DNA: TGCAGTGCTAGAGGGGACAGGGCGGGAGAGACCCAGTACTTC
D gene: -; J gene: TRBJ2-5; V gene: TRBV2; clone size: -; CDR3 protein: CASRKRTPKSAETQYF; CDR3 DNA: TGTGCCAGCAGAAAACGGACTCCTAAGTCCGCGGAGACCCAGTACTTC
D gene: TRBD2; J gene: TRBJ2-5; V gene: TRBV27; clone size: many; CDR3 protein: CASSSSGSGEETQYF; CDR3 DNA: TGTGCCAGCAGTTCTAGCGGGAGTGGGGAAGAGACCCAGTACTTC
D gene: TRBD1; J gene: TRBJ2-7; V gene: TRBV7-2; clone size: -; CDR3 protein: CASSPPADRNEQYF; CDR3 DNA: TGTGCCAGCAGCCCACCCGCGGACAGGAACGAGCAGTACTTC
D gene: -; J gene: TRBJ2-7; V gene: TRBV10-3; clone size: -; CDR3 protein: CAISESAYEQYF; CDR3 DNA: TGTGCCATCAGTGAGTCGGCCTACGAGCAGTACTTC
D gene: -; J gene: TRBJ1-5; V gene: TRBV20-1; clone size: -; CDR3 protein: CSASEGVMQPQHF; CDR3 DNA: TGCAGTGCTAGTGAGGGGGTTATGCAGCCCCAGCATTTT
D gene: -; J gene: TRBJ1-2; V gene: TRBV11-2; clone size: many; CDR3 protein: CASSLTPAVGQPNYGYTF; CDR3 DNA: TGTGCCAGCAGCTTAACCCCCGCCGTAGGACAGCCTAACTATGGCTACACCTTC
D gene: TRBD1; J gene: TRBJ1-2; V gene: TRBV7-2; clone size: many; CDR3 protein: CASRSDRAGGYTF; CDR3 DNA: TGTGCCAGCAGGTCGGACAGGGCGGGTGGCTACACCTTC
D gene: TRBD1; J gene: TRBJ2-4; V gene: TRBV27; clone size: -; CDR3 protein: CASSPRTGFRFGNIQYF; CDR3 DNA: TGTGCCAGCAGTCCCCGGACAGGGTTTCGGTTCGGAAACATTCAGTACTTC
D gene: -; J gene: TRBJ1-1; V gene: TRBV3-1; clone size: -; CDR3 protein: CASSASAGNTEAFF; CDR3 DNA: TGTGCCAGCAGCGCCAGTGCAGGGAACACTGAAGCTTTCTTT
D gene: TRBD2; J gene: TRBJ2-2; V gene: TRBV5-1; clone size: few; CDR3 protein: CASSLRTSGANTGELFF; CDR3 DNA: TGCGCCAGCAGCTTGAGGACTAGCGGGGCGAACACCGGGGAGCTGTTTTTT
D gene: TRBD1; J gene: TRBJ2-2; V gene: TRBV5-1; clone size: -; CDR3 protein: CASILTGEVAGELFF; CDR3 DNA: TGCGCCAGCATCCTGACAGGGGAGGTCGCCGGGGAGCTGTTTTTT
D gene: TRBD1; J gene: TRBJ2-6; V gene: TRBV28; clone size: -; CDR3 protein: CASSHLDRVYRSGANVLTF; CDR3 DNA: TGTGCCAGCAGTCACTTGGACAGGGTCTATCGCTCTGGGGCCAACGTCCTGACTTTC
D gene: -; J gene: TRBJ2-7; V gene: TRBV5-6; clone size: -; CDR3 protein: CASGPGLGGPTQYF; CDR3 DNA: TGTGCCAGCGGACCGGGCCTAGGCGGGCCAACGCAGTACTTC
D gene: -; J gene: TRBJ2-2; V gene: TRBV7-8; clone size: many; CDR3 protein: CASSGDGASNTGELFF; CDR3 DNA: TGTGCCAGCAGCGGAGACGGGGCTTCGAACACCGGGGAGCTGTTTTTT
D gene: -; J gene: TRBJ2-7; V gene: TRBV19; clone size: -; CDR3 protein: CASWGGRGEQYF; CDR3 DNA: TGTGCCAGTTGGGGCGGACGCGGCGAGCAGTACTTC
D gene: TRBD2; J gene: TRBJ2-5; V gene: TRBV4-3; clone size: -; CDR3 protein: CASSHGLAGKETQYF; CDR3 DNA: TGCGCCAGCAGCCATGGACTAGCGGGTAAAGAGACCCAGTACTTC
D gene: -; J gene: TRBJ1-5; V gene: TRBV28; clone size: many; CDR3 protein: CATTGQYSNQPQHF; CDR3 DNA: TGTGCCACCACGGGACAATATAGCAATCAGCCCCAGCATTTT
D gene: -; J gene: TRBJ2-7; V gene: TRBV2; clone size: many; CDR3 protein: CASSGTTYEQYF; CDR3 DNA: TGTGCCAGCAGTGGAACAACCTACGAGCAGTACTTC
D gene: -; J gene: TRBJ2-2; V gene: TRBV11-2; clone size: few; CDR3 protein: CASSLNFAGELFF; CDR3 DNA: TGTGCCAGCAGCTTAAATTTCGCCGGGGAGCTGTTTTTT
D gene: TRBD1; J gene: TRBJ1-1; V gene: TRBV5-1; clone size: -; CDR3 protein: CASSFGQGISRNTEAFF; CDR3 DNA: TGCGCCAGCAGTTTTGGACAGGGTATCAGTAGGAACACTGAAGCTTTCTTT
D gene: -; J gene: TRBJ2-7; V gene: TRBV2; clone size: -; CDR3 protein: CASSVFGSKINEQYF; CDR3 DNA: TGTGCCAGCAGTGTCTTCGGGAGTAAAATCAACGAGCAGTACTTC
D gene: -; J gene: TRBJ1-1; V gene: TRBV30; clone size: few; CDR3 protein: CASYWGRAEAFF; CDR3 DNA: TGTGCCTCCTACTGGGGAAGGGCTGAAGCTTTCTTT
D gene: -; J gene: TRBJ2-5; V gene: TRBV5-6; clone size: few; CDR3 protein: CASSLKLGATQETQYF; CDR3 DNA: TGTGCCAGCAGCTTGAAACTAGGGGCAACCCAAGAGACCCAGTACTTC
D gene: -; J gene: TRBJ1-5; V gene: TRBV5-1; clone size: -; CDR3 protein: CASSPGSVNQPQHF; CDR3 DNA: TGCGCCAGCAGTCCAGGGAGCGTCAATCAGCCCCAGCATTTT
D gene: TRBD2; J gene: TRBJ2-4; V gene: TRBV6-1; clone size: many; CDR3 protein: CASRLPEAGESIQYF; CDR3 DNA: TGTGCCAGCAGACTTCCGGAGGCGGGAGAAAGCATTCAGTACTTC